This TCR beta chain was sequenced during a study of T-cell reconstitution after alpha-beta-depleted transplantation in children. General study points: The origin of high day-60 TCRbeta diversity in some patients lay in surviving recipient T cells and thymic progenitors. Roughly two months post-transplant, alpha-beta T cells reportedly originated from several hundred graft clones that had expanded. One year after transplant, T-cell counts and diversity came mostly from newly produced T cells.

The CDR3 covers 15 residues. The germline V and J ends were trimmed by 0 bases and 6 bases, with 15 bases remaining between them. Germline V gene data show CDR1 as SGDLS and CDR2 as YYNGEE. Unique molecular identifiers were built into the TCRbeta library. From the PCR reads, TCRdb called clonotypes with MiXCR, one entry per CDR3 protein. Found here are 150,000 to 200,000 distinct CDR3 sequences, 5% to 6.5% of them singletons; the top ten hold 4.5%. This clonotype came up many times. As yet, its antigen is unknown. The TCR comes from a girl less than two years old with combined immunodeficiency, due to receive a stem cell transplant. The chain employs TRBV9 and TRBJ1-2; a weak D match, TRBD1 (6 bases). Sequenced material: PBMCs, taken before TCRalphabeta/CD19-depleted stem cell transplant. The CDR3 region has the DNA TGTGCCAGCAGCGTAGGCCCCCAGGGGCCGCATGGCTACACCTTC. Protein product: CASSVGPQGPHGYTF.